This is a list of T cell receptor beta chains from one sample in a study of T cells in Graves' hyperthyroidism and ophthalmopathy. TCRdb reprocessed the multiplex PCR reads with MiXCR, giving one entry per CDR3 protein. The sample carries hundreds of thousands of distinct CDR3 sequences, over 13% recorded once. Input material: blood. The receptors come from a middle-aged man with Graves' ophthalmopathy. Each CDR3 is given with its conserved first and last residue. The D gene is left open where the match is weak. Size is omitted from some rows. Given values are once, few, many or a class for expanded clones.

V: TRBV14; D: NA; size: NA; length: 14; J: TRBJ1-2; CDR3: CASTLNGGNYGYTF; DNA: TGTGCCAGCACCCTAAACGGGGGGAACTATGGCTACACCTTC
V: TRBV30; D: TRBD1; size: many; length: 18; J: TRBJ1-3; CDR3: CAWSWTGRIAGDGNTIYF; DNA: TGTGCCTGGAGCTGGACAGGGAGGATCGCGGGGGATGGAAACACCATATATTTT
V: TRBV7-8; D: NA; size: many; length: 14; J: TRBJ2-5; CDR3: CASSLSEGKETQYF; DNA: TGTGCCAGCAGCTTAAGCGAGGGGAAAGAGACCCAGTACTTC
V: TRBV18; D: TRBD1; size: few; length: 14; J: TRBJ1-2; CDR3: CASSPGGGVDGYTF; DNA: TGTGCCAGCTCACCGGGAGGGGGCGTCGATGGCTACACCTTC
V: TRBV28; D: TRBD2; size: many; length: 16; J: TRBJ2-3; CDR3: CASSSGTSGTTDTQYF; DNA: TGTGCCAGCAGTTCCGGGACTAGCGGGACCACAGATACGCAGTATTTT
V: TRBV9; D: TRBD2; size: many; length: 15; J: TRBJ2-7; CDR3: CASSVAAGEGYEQYF; DNA: TGTGCCAGCAGCGTAGCGGCGGGAGAGGGATACGAGCAGTACTTC
V: TRBV29-1; D: NA; size: NA; length: 16; J: TRBJ2-1; CDR3: CSVEVSVVSSYNEQFF; DNA: TGCAGCGTTGAAGTGTCGGTAGTCAGCTCCTACAATGAGCAGTTCTTC
V: TRBV7-9; D: NA; size: NA; length: 14; J: TRBJ2-2; CDR3: CASSSQQDTGELFF; DNA: TGTGCCAGCAGCTCACAACAGGACACCGGGGAGCTGTTTTTT
V: TRBV2; D: NA; size: many; length: 14; J: TRBJ2-4; CDR3: CASSEEALKNIQYF; DNA: TGTGCCAGCAGTGAGGAAGCGCTAAAAAACATTCAGTACTTC
V: TRBV18; D: NA; size: many; length: 13; J: TRBJ1-1; CDR3: CASSQQGNTEAFF; DNA: TGTGCCAGCTCTCAACAGGGAAACACTGAAGCTTTCTTT
V: TRBV12-3/TRBV12-4; D: TRBD2; size: many; length: 16; J: TRBJ2-3; CDR3: CASSLELAGITDTQYF; DNA: TGTGCCAGCAGTTTAGAACTAGCGGGGATCACAGATACGCAGTATTTT
V: TRBV27; D: TRBD2; size: many; length: 15; J: TRBJ2-1; CDR3: CASSTEREGYNEQFF; DNA: TGTGCCAGCAGCACGGAGAGGGAGGGCTACAATGAGCAGTTCTTC
V: TRBV20-1; D: TRBD1; size: many; length: 11; J: TRBJ1-2; CDR3: CSAARGVGYTF; DNA: TGCAGTGCTGCCAGGGGGGTTGGCTACACCTTC
V: TRBV6-1; D: NA; size: NA; length: 14; J: TRBJ2-7; CDR3: CASSYPRGSYEQYF; DNA: TGTGCCAGCAGTTACCCCAGAGGGTCCTACGAGCAGTACTTC
V: TRBV30; D: TRBD2; size: many; length: 14; J: TRBJ2-7; CDR3: CAWTGTSGSNEQYF; DNA: TGTGCCTGGACAGGGACTAGCGGGAGCAACGAGCAGTACTTC
V: TRBV5-8; D: NA; size: many; length: 15; J: TRBJ2-1; CDR3: CASSLARGHNNEQFF; DNA: TGTGCCAGCAGCTTGGCCAGAGGACACAACAATGAGCAGTTCTTC
V: TRBV29-1; D: TRBD1; size: many; length: 13; J: TRBJ1-3; CDR3: CSATGGVGNTIYF; DNA: TGCAGCGCTACAGGGGGCGTTGGAAACACCATATATTTT
V: TRBV2; D: NA; size: many; length: 16; J: TRBJ2-3; CDR3: CASKSTEQVNTDTQYF; DNA: TGTGCCAGCAAAAGTACCGAACAGGTGAACACAGATACGCAGTATTTT
V: TRBV24-1; D: NA; size: few; length: 14; J: TRBJ2-1; CDR3: CATSVRGSPNEQFF; DNA: TGTGCCACCAGTGTCCGGGGGTCACCAAATGAGCAGTTCTTC
V: TRBV12-3/TRBV12-4; D: TRBD2; size: NA; length: 18; J: TRBJ2-3; CDR3: CASSQPGLAGVSTDTQYF; DNA: TGTGCCAGCAGTCAACCCGGACTAGCGGGAGTTAGTACAGATACGCAGTATTTT
V: TRBV14; D: TRBD1; size: few; length: 16; J: TRBJ1-4; CDR3: CASSHPKTGGGEKLFF; DNA: TGTGCCAGCAGCCATCCGAAGACAGGGGGAGGTGAAAAACTGTTTTTT
V: TRBV11-3; D: NA; size: NA; length: 15; J: TRBJ2-5; CDR3: CASSSGRAVGETQYF; DNA: TGTGCCAGCAGCTCAGGCCGTGCGGTGGGAGAGACCCAGTACTTC
V: TRBV20-1; D: NA; size: few; length: 13; J: TRBJ2-1; CDR3: CSARDPRNNEQFF; DNA: TGCAGTGCTAGAGATCCCAGAAACAATGAGCAGTTCTTC
V: TRBV20-1; D: NA; size: NA; length: 13; J: TRBJ2-5; CDR3: CSAPVGGGETQYF; DNA: TGCAGTGCCCCGGTGGGAGGGGGGGAGACCCAGTACTTC
V: TRBV30; D: NA; size: many; length: 12; J: TRBJ1-4; CDR3: CAWTRGNEKLFF; DNA: TGTGCCTGGACCAGGGGCAACGAAAAACTGTTTTTT
V: TRBV27; D: NA; size: few; length: 12; J: TRBJ1-2; CDR3: CASSRGGSGYTF; DNA: TGTGCCAGCAGTAGAGGGGGGTCTGGCTACACCTTC
V: TRBV3-1; D: TRBD2; size: NA; length: 17; J: TRBJ2-3; CDR3: CASSLTSGRATTDTQYF; DNA: TGTGCCAGCAGCCTTACTAGCGGGAGGGCCACCACAGATACGCAGTATTTT
V: TRBV11-3; D: TRBD1; size: many; length: 15; J: TRBJ1-1; CDR3: CASSLRGDRVTEAFF; DNA: TGTGCCAGCAGCTTAAGGGGGGACAGGGTCACTGAAGCTTTCTTT
V: TRBV11-2; D: TRBD2; size: many; length: 14; J: TRBJ2-7; CDR3: CASSPAGGPYEQYF; DNA: TGTGCCAGCAGCCCGGCGGGAGGGCCTTACGAGCAGTACTTC
V: TRBV7-6; D: TRBD2; size: NA; length: 19; J: TRBJ2-2; CDR3: CASSLEIAGLGRWTGELFF; DNA: TGTGCCAGCAGCTTAGAAATAGCAGGACTCGGGAGGTGGACCGGGGAGCTGTTTTTT
V: TRBV12-3/TRBV12-4; D: NA; size: many; length: 22; J: TRBJ2-4; CDR3: CASSFRDNFPLSGLLAKNIQYF; DNA: TGTGCCAGCAGTTTTCGGGATAACTTCCCGCTCTCCGGACTACTAGCCAAAAACATTCAGTACTTC
V: TRBV2; D: NA; size: many; length: 11; J: TRBJ1-2; CDR3: CASSLLFGYTF; DNA: TGTGCCAGCAGCCTCCTTTTTGGCTACACCTTC
V: TRBV7-7; D: TRBD2; size: few; length: 15; J: TRBJ2-2; CDR3: CASSSSGRGTGELFF; DNA: TGTGCTAGCAGCTCCAGCGGGAGAGGTACCGGGGAGCTGTTTTTT
V: TRBV7-9; D: NA; size: NA; length: 14; J: TRBJ2-5; CDR3: CASSIGSLQETQYF; DNA: TGTGCCAGCAGCATTGGCTCCTTACAAGAGACCCAGTACTTC
V: TRBV3-1; D: NA; size: few; length: 13; J: TRBJ2-5; CDR3: CASSPLTALTWYF; DNA: TGTGCCAGCAGCCCCCTGACAGCCTTAACGTGGTACTTC
V: TRBV19; D: NA; size: NA; length: 15; J: TRBJ2-4; CDR3: CASSIGGETKNIQYF; DNA: TGTGCCAGTAGTATCGGGGGAGAGACCAAAAACATTCAGTACTTC
V: TRBV5-1; D: TRBD2; size: many; length: 18; J: TRBJ2-1; CDR3: CASSFYSGSGSSYNEQFF; DNA: TGCGCCAGCAGCTTCTACAGCGGGAGTGGGAGCTCCTACAATGAGCAGTTCTTC
V: TRBV19; D: TRBD1; size: few; length: 13; J: TRBJ1-2; CDR3: CASLGTGHYGYTF; DNA: TGTGCCAGTCTGGGGACAGGGCACTATGGCTACACCTTC
V: TRBV6-1; D: TRBD1; size: few; length: 12; J: TRBJ1-4; CDR3: CASRTGGEKLFF; DNA: TGTGCCAGCAGGACAGGGGGGGAAAAACTGTTTTTT
V: TRBV20-1; D: NA; size: few; length: 14; J: TRBJ2-7; CDR3: CSARDVGPTYEQYF; DNA: TGCAGTGCTAGAGATGTGGGCCCTACTTACGAGCAGTACTTC
V: TRBV6-5; D: NA; size: many; length: 16; J: TRBJ2-3; CDR3: CASSYSRLGRTDTQYF; DNA: TGTGCCAGCAGTTACTCCCGACTGGGTAGGACAGATACGCAGTATTTT
V: TRBV13; D: NA; size: NA; length: 13; J: TRBJ1-6; CDR3: CASSFDRDSPLHF; DNA: TGTGCCAGCAGCTTCGACCGAGATTCACCCCTCCACTTT
V: TRBV5-4; D: TRBD1; size: many; length: 13; J: TRBJ1-2; CDR3: CASSTGQDYGYTF; DNA: TGTGCCAGCAGCACGGGACAGGACTATGGCTACACCTTC
V: TRBV7-9; D: NA; size: many; length: 15; J: TRBJ2-3; CDR3: CASSLGTGATDTQYF; DNA: TGTGCCAGCAGCTTGGGGACGGGGGCGACGGATACGCAGTATTTT
V: TRBV9; D: NA; size: few; length: 19; J: TRBJ2-7; CDR3: CASSVDLGGSAGAPYEQYF; DNA: TGTGCCAGCAGCGTAGATTTAGGGGGGTCGGCGGGAGCTCCTTACGAGCAGTACTTC
V: TRBV28; D: NA; size: many; length: 12; J: TRBJ2-3; CDR3: CASSLIRGTQYF; DNA: TGTGCCAGCAGTTTGATCCGGGGAACGCAGTATTTT
V: TRBV20-1; D: NA; size: many; length: 15; J: TRBJ2-7; CDR3: CSARGGRLLSYEQYF; DNA: TGCAGTGCTAGGGGGGGGCGACTCTTATCCTACGAGCAGTACTTC
V: TRBV6-1; D: TRBD1; size: NA; length: 14; J: TRBJ1-4; CDR3: CASSGTGGDEKLFF; DNA: TGTGCCAGCAGCGGGACAGGGGGGGATGAAAAACTGTTTTTT
V: TRBV6-5; D: NA; size: many; length: 16; J: TRBJ1-4; CDR3: CASSYSSGNGNEKLFF; DNA: TGTGCCAGCAGTTACTCTTCGGGTAATGGTAATGAAAAACTGTTTTTT
V: TRBV11-2; D: NA; size: many; length: 14; J: TRBJ2-7; CDR3: CASGMAAGSYEQYF; DNA: TGTGCCAGCGGGATGGCTGCTGGATCCTACGAGCAGTACTTC
V: TRBV27; D: TRBD2; size: many; length: 18; J: TRBJ2-7; CDR3: CASSLSIKTSGRIDEQYF; DNA: TGTGCCAGCAGTTTATCGATAAAGACTAGCGGGAGGATCGACGAGCAGTACTTC
V: TRBV10-3; D: TRBD2; size: few; length: 18; J: TRBJ2-1; CDR3: CAISTALTSGSSYNEQFF; DNA: TGTGCCATCAGTACGGCGCTGACTAGCGGGAGCTCCTACAATGAGCAGTTCTTC
V: TRBV9; D: NA; size: NA; length: 14; J: TRBJ2-7; CDR3: CASSVGHSSYEQYF; DNA: TGTGCCAGCAGCGTAGGTCACAGCTCCTACGAGCAGTACTTC
V: TRBV19; D: NA; size: few; length: 13; J: TRBJ2-3; CDR3: CASSHSSVDTQYF; DNA: TGTGCCAGTAGTCACTCCTCGGTAGATACGCAGTATTTT
V: TRBV29-1; D: NA; size: NA; length: 14; J: TRBJ2-1; CDR3: CSVYLESSYNEQFF; DNA: TGCAGCGTTTACCTTGAAAGCTCCTACAATGAGCAGTTCTTC
V: TRBV5-1; D: NA; size: many; length: 14; J: TRBJ2-5; CDR3: CASSPTGFQETQYF; DNA: TGCGCCAGCAGCCCAACAGGGTTCCAAGAGACCCAGTACTTC
V: TRBV28; D: TRBD2; size: many; length: 15; J: TRBJ2-4; CDR3: CASSAGGVAKNIQYF; DNA: TGTGCCAGCAGTGCGGGGGGAGTGGCCAAAAACATTCAGTACTTC
V: TRBV11-3; D: NA; size: many; length: 15; J: TRBJ2-5; CDR3: CASSFGGRGAETQYF; DNA: TGTGCCAGCAGCTTTGGGGGCAGGGGAGCGGAGACCCAGTACTTC
V: TRBV5-1; D: NA; size: many; length: 13; J: TRBJ1-2; CDR3: CASSQDALGGYTF; DNA: TGCGCCAGCAGCCAGGACGCGCTGGGCGGCTACACCTTC